This entry lists 25 T cell receptor beta chains sequenced from one sample in a study of blood T cell repertoires in COVID-19. Sequencing used immunoSEQ multiplex PCR; TCRdb keeps in-frame clones, though not all of them. Here the sample spans over 300,000 clones, approximately 88% being singletons. The source material was peripheral blood. These TCRs come from a man aged 40-49 years with acute or convalescent COVID-19.

The genes are TRBV6-6 and TRBJ2-7; 7 bases are a match to TRBD2. The CDR3 length is 14 residues. V lost 4 bases, J lost 2 bases, and 5 bases stayed unmatched. Germline V lookup: CDR1 MNHNY, CDR2 SVGAGI (reference sequence). CDR3 protein: CASSFGGTPYEQYF. The CDR3 region has the DNA TGTGCCAGCAGTTTCGGGGGGACTCCCTACGAGCAGTACTTC.

The V call is TRBV29-1, the J call TRBJ2-3; tentatively, D is TRBD2 (5 bases). CDR3 length: 17 residues. Between the trimmed V and J ends, which lost 3 bases and 5 bases, there was a span of 24 bases. Germline V gene lookup returns CDR1 SQVTM and CDR2 ANQGSEA. The CDR3: CSVDSPVRATLEDTQYF. Written as DNA, the CDR3 is TGCAGCGTTGACTCACCGGTGAGGGCCACGTTGGAAGATACGCAGTATTTT.

The chain employs TRBV16 and TRBJ1-3, with D perhaps matching TRBD1 (5 bases). V was pared by 1 base and J by 4 bases, with 8 bases between. CDR1 is KGHSY and CDR2 is FQNENV in the germline V gene. CDR3 length: 14 residues. As DNA, the CDR3 is TGTGCCAGCAGCCAATGGGGCGGCGGAAACACCATATATTTT. As protein: CASSQWGGGNTIYF.

V gene TRBV12-3 or TRBV12-4 combines with J gene TRBJ1-5; no clear D gene. The V end was cut by 3 bases, the J end by 7 bases, with 10 bases between. There are 13 residues in the CDR3. The CDR3, as DNA: TGTGCCAGCAGTTTGGACTTCAGGCAGCCCCAGCATTTT. The encoded protein is CASSLDFRQPQHF.

This sequence joins TRBV9 and TRBJ1-2; D unclear. Trimming took off 3 bases at V and 10 bases at J, with 10 bases between the two ends. This CDR3 region has 11 residues. Germline-derived CDR1 and CDR2 are SGDLS and YYNGEE. CDR3 residues: CASSGTIYYTF. The CDR3 DNA reads as TGTGCCAGCAGCGGGACTATTTACTACACCTTC.

V usage is TRBV18 and J usage is TRBJ1-2; no firm D call. This CDR3 region has 16 residues. Between the trimmed V and J ends, which lost 4 bases and 2 bases, there was a span of 17 bases. Germline CDR1 is KGHSH and CDR2 is LQKENI. CDR3 in amino acids: CASSLERGRENYGYTF. The CDR3 DNA follows: TGTGCCAGCTCACTGGAGCGGGGTCGGGAGAACTATGGCTACACCTTC.

The chain combines TRBV20-1 with TRBJ2-2, with D unclear. Germline V gene lookup returns CDR1 DFQATT and CDR2 SNEGSKA (reference sequence). The CDR3 has 11 residues. With 5 bases removed from V and 5 bases from J, the gap between germline ends came to 6 bases. The CDR3 loop reads CSAEETGELFF. As DNA, the CDR3 is TGCAGTGCTGAGGAGACCGGGGAGCTGTTTTTT.

The chain combines TRBV23-1 with TRBJ1-3; D remains ambiguous. TRBV23-1 is labeled an ORF, and its function is uncertain. Trimming took off 6 bases at V and 0 bases at J, with 18 bases between the two ends. The CDR3 is made up of 17 amino acids. CDR3 nucleotide sequence: TGCGCCAGCAGCACAACGTCGTGCGGGAGCTCTGGAAACACCATATATTTT. This translates into CASSTTSCGSSGNTIYF.

The chain recombines TRBV5-1 with TRBJ1-1, with D maybe TRBD1 (5 bases). The CDR3 totals 14 residues. Germline values: CDR1 SGHRS, CDR2 YFSETQ. The germline V and J ends were trimmed by 2 bases and 2 bases, with 10 bases remaining between them. CDR3 coding DNA: TGCGCCAGCAGCTTTGAAAGGGGAAACACTGAAGCTTTCTTT. Its protein product is CASSFERGNTEAFF.

The CDR3 sequence is CASSSTGDGYTF. CDR3 coding DNA: TGTGCCAGCAGTTCAACAGGGGACGGCTACACCTTC. The chain carries TRBV28 and TRBJ1-2, with 7 bases lining up with TRBD1. The V gene's germline CDR1 is MDHEN and CDR2 SYDVKM. This CDR3 comprises 12 residues. Trimming took 4 bases from V and 8 from J; bases not matched to a gene: 4.

J is TRBJ2-4 and V is TRBV7-9, with D tentatively TRBD1 (7 bases). This CDR3 contains 14 residues. Deletions cut 5 bases from V and 5 bases from J, with 13 bases between. Germline CDR1 is SEHNR and CDR2 is FQNEAQ (reference sequence). CDR3 region: CASSLDREENIQYF. CDR3 DNA sequence: TGTGCCAGCAGCCTTGACAGGGAGGAAAACATTCAGTACTTC.

V gene TRBV10-3 combines with J gene TRBJ1-1; weak D call: TRBD1 (5 bases). Trimming left V 5 bases short and J 8 bases short, with 24 bases between. Per the germline V gene, CDR1 is ENHRY and CDR2 is SYGVKD. This CDR3 contains 16 residues. CDR3 amino acids: CAISPADGGVGGEAFF. CDR3 bases: TGTGCCATCAGTCCGGCAGACGGAGGGGTCGGCGGGGAAGCTTTCTTT.

This clone came up a few times. The chain links TRBV5-1 to TRBJ2-1; tentative D call: TRBD2 (6 bases). This CDR3 is 16 amino acids long. The germline V gene has CDR1 SGHRS and CDR2 YFSETQ. The germline V and J ends were trimmed by 0 bases and 8 bases, with 18 bases remaining between them. CDR3 coding DNA: TGCGCCAGCAGCTTGGGGTCCGGGAGAGCTTCGGATGAGCAGTTCTTC. This translates into CASSLGSGRASDEQFF.

The chain links TRBV6-2 or TRBV6-3 to TRBJ1-2, with D uncertain. V gave up 3 bases and J gave up 4 bases, with 9 bases separating them. The germline V gene has CDR1 MNHEY and CDR2 SVGEGT. CDR3 size: 13 residues. The CDR3 coding sequence is TGTGCCAGCAGTTATCGATCGGGCTATGGCTACACCTTC. The encoded protein is CASSYRSGYGYTF.

The chain couples TRBV15 to TRBJ2-2; TRBD1 is a possible D gene (5 bases). This CDR3 comprises 14 residues. The V and J ends lost 1 base and 6 bases respectively, with 9 bases between them. Germline lookup yields CDR1 LNHNV and CDR2 YYDKDF (reference sequence). CDR3 DNA: TGTGCCACCAGCAGAGCAGGGCTTCCCGGGGAGCTGTTTTTT. Its translation is CATSRAGLPGELFF.

The sample holds a few counts of this clone. This rearrangement joins TRBV7-2 to TRBJ1-6, with TRBD1 matching 9 bases. CDR3 size: 15 residues. Germline CDR1 SGHTA, CDR2 FQGNSA. J was trimmed by 9 bases and V by 5 bases; bases with no gene match: 8. The DNA of the CDR3 is TGTGCCAGCAGCAACAGACAGGGGGGGGGTTCACCCCTCCACTTT. It translates to CASSNRQGGGSPLHF.

V usage is TRBV27 and J usage is TRBJ2-1; D possibly corresponds to TRBD1 (6 bases). The CDR3 extends over 13 amino acids. Germline V gene sequence: CDR1 MNHEY, CDR2 SMNVEV (reference sequence). With 6 bases removed from V and 6 bases from J, the gap between germline ends came to 12 bases. The CDR3, as DNA: TGTGCCAGCAGCAGAAGCAGGGGCAATGAGCAGTTCTTC. Amino acids: CASSRSRGNEQFF.

This clone was observed a few times. V usage is TRBV5-1 and J usage is TRBJ1-5; 9 bases match TRBD1. Germline V gene sequence: CDR1 SGHRS, CDR2 YFSETQ. With V trimmed by 3 bases and J by 5 bases, 6 bases remained unmatched. The CDR3 is 15 amino acids. The CDR3 reads CASSWGDRGDQPQHF. The CDR3 region has the DNA TGCGCCAGCAGCTGGGGCGACAGGGGGGATCAGCCCCAGCATTTT.

V is TRBV10-3 and J is TRBJ2-7, with 8 bases fitting TRBD1. V shed 8 bases and J 3 bases; nucleotides not matched to a gene: 9. The CDR3 spans 14 residues. The V gene's germline CDR1 is ENHRY and CDR2 SYGVKD. The CDR3 sequence is CAIGGTGSYYEQYF. CDR3 nucleotides: TGTGCCATCGGGGGGACAGGATCATACTACGAGCAGTACTTC.

The rearrangement links TRBV7-9 to TRBJ1-5; tentative D call: TRBD1 (5 bases). There are 13 residues in the CDR3. Germline V gives CDR1 SEHNR, CDR2 FQNEAQ (reference sequence). The V and J ends lost 5 bases and 5 bases respectively, with 10 bases between them. CDR3 coding DNA: TGTGCCAGCAGCAAAGACAGCTATCAGCCCCAGCATTTT. Encoded protein: CASSKDSYQPQHF.

This sequence joins TRBV6-4 and TRBJ1-2; perhaps TRBD1 as D (5 bases). Germline assignment: CDR1 MRHNA and CDR2 SNTAGT. The CDR3 spans 13 residues. The germline V and J ends were trimmed by 8 bases and 8 bases, with 18 bases remaining between them. The CDR3 sequence: CASAKEGWSGYTF. DNA of the CDR3: TGTGCCAGCGCAAAGGAGGGGTGGAGCGGCTACACCTTC.

The chain is built from TRBV20-1 and TRBJ2-7, with TRBD1 matching 8 bases. The J segment lost 5 bases and the V segment lost 6 bases, leaving 3 bases of the junction unmatched. The CDR3 has 11 residues. Per the germline V gene, CDR1 is DFQATT and CDR2 is SNEGSKA (reference sequence). CDR3 in amino acids: CSAKQGDEQYF. The CDR3 region has the DNA TGCAGTGCAAAACAGGGGGACGAGCAGTACTTC.

This clone was counted a single time. The chain recombines TRBV7-2 with TRBJ2-5; 10 positions agree with TRBD2. The ends lost 2 bases at V and 7 bases at J; junction bases unmatched: 19. The germline V gene has CDR1 SGHTA and CDR2 FQGNSA. The CDR3 has 19 residues. The CDR3 here is CASSLKASASGGLGSTQYF. The CDR3 nucleotides are TGTGCCAGCAGCTTAAAAGCAAGTGCTAGCGGGGGTCTAGGATCGACCCAGTACTTC. Supplemented by reference TRBV7-2 and TRBJ2-5, the full variable domain reads GAGVSQSPSNKVTEKGKDVELRCDPISGHTALYWYRQSLGQGLEFLIYFQGNSAPDKSGLPSDRFSAERTGGSVSTLTIQRTQQEDSAVYLCASSLKASASGGLGSTQYFGPGTRLLVL.

The chain joins TRBV9 to TRBJ2-7; 12 bases fit TRBD2. The length of the CDR3 is 17 residues. V lost 0 bases and J lost 0; bases outside the gene matches: 4. Germline-derived CDR1 and CDR2 are SGDLS and YYNGEE. CDR3: CASSVEASGRVSYEQYF. The CDR3 DNA follows: TGTGCCAGCAGCGTAGAGGCTAGCGGGAGGGTCTCCTACGAGCAGTACTTC.

The chain employs TRBV14 and TRBJ2-7, with D possibly matching TRBD2 (5 bases). CDR3 length: 15 amino acids. V was shortened by 0 bases and J by 5 bases, with 14 bases between the two germline ends. Germline CDR1 is SGHDN and CDR2 is FVKESK. The CDR3 nucleotides read TGTGCCAGCAGCCAAGATTCTAGCTGGTTCGACGAGCAGTACTTC. It translates to CASSQDSSWFDEQYF.